The subject of this entry is one TCR beta chain. This clone was counted a few times. What this receptor recognizes is not known. No clone much larger than this one lies a single base away; base qualities are absent. TCRbeta CDR3 regions were amplified from genomic DNA using the immunoSEQ Assay, a bias-controlled multiplex PCR. Per the authors' processing: Nucleated cell counts per sample were estimated from amplification of reference gene primers within the assay. To quantify the absolute abundance of each unique TCRbeta CDR3 rearrangement, sequence reads were collapsed and filtered. For each sample, productive Simpson clonality was calculated by taking the square root of Simpson's diversity index across productive rearrangements. Here the immuneACCESS table is served through TCRdb, limited to in-frame sequences with V and J called. Missing clones are a known gap in these copies; in checked studies unresolved V genes cover under half, and the rest lacks a known reason. V and J calls and clone size are those listed in that table; D and trimming were worked out from the DNA. In this sample the table shows fewer than 250,000 clones, 80% to 90% of which occur a single time. The ten largest clones capture 3% to 4% of the sample.

The CDR3, from cysteine to phenylalanine, totals 16 residues. This entry keeps only the CDR3 DNA: 48 bases, framed from base 1. Trimming leaves V shorter by 3 bases and J shorter by 0 bases, with the junction holding 5 bases beyond the gene matches. Sequences WSHSY (CDR1) and SAAADI (CDR2) are obtained from the germline V gene. This entry comes from a study of blood T cell repertoires in COVID-19 (TCRdb year 2020). A note on the overall study: Samples covering the acute and convalescent phases of COVID-19 were provided by collaborators in the United States, Italy and Spain. The material from the prospective study consisted of cDNA or gDNA derived from T cells, B-cell-depleted T cells, or PBMCs. Subjects who had been exposed to COVID-19, were actively infected with it, or had recovered from it provided the deeply sampled blood TCRbeta repertoires that made up the dataset. The repertoires were made available in a free public database intended to serve as a resource for research on the immune response to SARS-CoV-2. Samples were obtained from the ongoing ImmuneRACE study (first 160 participants) and from roughly 1,300 subjects provided by 6 global collaborators. A de-identified subject ID, COVID-19 status, age in years and sex were almost always included in the sample metadata. HLA class I and class II types, where available, came from metadata supplied by the sample provider rather than from assay-based typing.

General findings and caveats noted by the study authors: The amount of clinical and demographic metadata varied by source and participant and was provided uncurated.

Enrolling through a virtual design, the prospective study's participants ranged in age from roughly 18 to 89 years and lived across about two dozen United States geographic areas. In the prospective study, participants were assigned to cohorts based on the clinical history participants reported in a screening survey and a study questionnaire. In the prospective study, whole blood, serum and a nasopharyngeal or oropharyngeal swab were collected from each participant by mobile phlebotomists. Prospective study participants could optionally give additional blood draws and questionnaires over an approximately two-month period. Before DNA extraction, prospective study blood samples were shipped either frozen or at room temperature.

In this chain, TRBV10-2 is recombined with TRBJ1-5, with 7 bases in between that match TRBD1. The sequencing input was PBMCs or T cells enriched from blood (not recorded which). This TCR came from a woman aged 40 to 50 with acute COVID-19. The CDR3 is CASSDRGGFSNQPQHF. In nucleotides, the sequence is TGCGCCAGCAGTGATAGAGGGGGCTTTAGCAATCAGCCCCAGCATTTT.